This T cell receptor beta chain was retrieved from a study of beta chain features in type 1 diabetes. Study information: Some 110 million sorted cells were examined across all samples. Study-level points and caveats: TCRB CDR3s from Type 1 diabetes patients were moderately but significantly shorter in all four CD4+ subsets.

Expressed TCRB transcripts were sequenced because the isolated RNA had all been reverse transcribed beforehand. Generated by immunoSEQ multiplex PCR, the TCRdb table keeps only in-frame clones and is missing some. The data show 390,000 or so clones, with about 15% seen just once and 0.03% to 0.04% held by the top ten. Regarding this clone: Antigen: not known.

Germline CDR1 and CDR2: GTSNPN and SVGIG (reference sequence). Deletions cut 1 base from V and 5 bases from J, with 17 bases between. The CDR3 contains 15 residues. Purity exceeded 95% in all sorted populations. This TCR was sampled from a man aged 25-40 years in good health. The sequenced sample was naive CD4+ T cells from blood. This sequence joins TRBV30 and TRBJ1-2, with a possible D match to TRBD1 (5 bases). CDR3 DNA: TGTGCCTGGAGTGCCCGACTCACCCCAGGGTATGGCTACACCTTC. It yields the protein CAWSARLTPGYGYTF.